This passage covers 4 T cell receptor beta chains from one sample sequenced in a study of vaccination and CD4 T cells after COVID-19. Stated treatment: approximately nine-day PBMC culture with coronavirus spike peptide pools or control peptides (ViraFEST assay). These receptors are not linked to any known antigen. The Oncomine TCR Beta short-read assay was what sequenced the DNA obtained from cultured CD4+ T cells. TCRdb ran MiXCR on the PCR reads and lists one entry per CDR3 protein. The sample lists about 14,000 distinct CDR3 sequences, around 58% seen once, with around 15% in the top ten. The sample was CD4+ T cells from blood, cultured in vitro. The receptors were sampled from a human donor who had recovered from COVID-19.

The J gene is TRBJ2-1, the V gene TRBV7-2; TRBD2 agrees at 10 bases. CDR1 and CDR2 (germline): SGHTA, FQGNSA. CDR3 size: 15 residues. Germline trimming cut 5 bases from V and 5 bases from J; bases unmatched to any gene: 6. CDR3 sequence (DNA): TGTGCCAGCAGCCTCGCTAGCGGGAGCCACAATGAGCAGTTCTTC. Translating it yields CASSLASGSHNEQFF.

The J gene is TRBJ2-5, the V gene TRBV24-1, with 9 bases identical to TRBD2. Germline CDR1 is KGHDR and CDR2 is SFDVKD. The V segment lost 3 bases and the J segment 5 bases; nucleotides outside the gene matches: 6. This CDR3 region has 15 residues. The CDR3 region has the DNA TGTGCCACCAGTGATAGGACTAGCGATAGGGAGACCCAGTACTTC. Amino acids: CATSDRTSDRETQYF.

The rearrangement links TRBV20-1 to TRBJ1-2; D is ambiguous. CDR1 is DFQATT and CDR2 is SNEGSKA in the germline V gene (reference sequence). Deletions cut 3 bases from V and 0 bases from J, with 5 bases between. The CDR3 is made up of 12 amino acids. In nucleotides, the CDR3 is TGCAGTGCTAGTGTGGCTAACTATGGCTACACCTTC. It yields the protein CSASVANYGYTF.

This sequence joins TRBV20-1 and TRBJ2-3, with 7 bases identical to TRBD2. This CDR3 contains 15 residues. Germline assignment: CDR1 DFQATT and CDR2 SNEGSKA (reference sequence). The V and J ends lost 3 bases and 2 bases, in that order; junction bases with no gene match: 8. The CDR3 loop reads CSASRLADTTDTQYF. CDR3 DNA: TGCAGTGCTAGTCGGCTAGCGGACACCACAGATACGCAGTATTTT.